The entry that follows covers one T cell receptor (beta chain) sequence. Sample-barcoded 5' priming and a J-beta primer mix drove a second PCR of about 6 to 12 cycles. TCRdb recomputed calls from the 5' RACE reads with MiXCR, one row per CDR3 protein. The table records 1.5 million to 1.9 million distinct CDR3 sequences, roughly 43% of them present only once. The CDR3 has 14 amino acids. V shed 1 base and J shed 3 bases, with 9 bases lying between them. The data belong to a study of blood T cells in healthy people across ages. The rearrangement joins TRBV12-3 or TRBV12-4 to TRBJ1-1; no clear D. The material sequenced was blood. This clonotype was sampled from a woman aged 18-29 years in good health. CDR3 bases: TGTGCCAGCAGTTTAGAAAGGAGGTACACTGAAGCTTTCTTT. Translation: CASSLERRYTEAFF.